The 32 T cell receptor beta chains reported below all come from one sample, sequenced in a study of shared clonotypes between healthy human individuals. Sequenced by immunoSEQ multiplex PCR; TCRdb stores in-frame clones only, minus some. In the table there are some 700,000 clones, 90% of which are singletons. The sequencing sample was made of memory CD8+ T cells from PBMCs. Stated subset: CD45RO+ cells pooled with CCR7-negative TemRA cells. These receptors were collected from a man between 18 and 35 years old in good health. Some clones in this sample may be carry-over from other donors' samples.

V usage is TRBV7-3 and J usage is TRBJ1-1, with D unresolved. Trimming took off 2 bases at V and 5 bases at J, with 9 bases between the two ends. This CDR3 is built from 13 residues. Germline V gene lookup returns CDR1 SGHTA and CDR2 FQGTGA. The DNA of the CDR3 is TGTGCCAGCAGCTTATACAGAAAAACTGAAGCTTTCTTT. It yields the protein CASSLYRKTEAFF.

V gene TRBV7-3 combines with J gene TRBJ2-1, with 7 bases matching TRBD2. This CDR3 region has 13 residues. The germline gives CDR1 SGHTA, CDR2 FQGTGA. V was pared by 1 base and J by 8 bases, with 2 bases of the junction left unmatched. CDR3: CASSLKGGDEQFF. The CDR3 coding sequence is TGTGCCAGCAGCTTAAAGGGAGGGGATGAGCAGTTCTTC.

The J gene is TRBJ2-1, the V gene TRBV19; weak D call: TRBD2 (6 bases). V lost 3 bases, J lost 6 bases, and 12 bases lay in between. This CDR3 region has 14 residues. CDR1 and CDR2 from the germline V gene are LNHDA and SQIVND (reference sequence). CDR3 residues: CASSIGGRLNEQFF. As DNA, the CDR3 is TGTGCCAGTAGTATCGGGGGTAGACTCAATGAGCAGTTCTTC.

This chain uses TRBV11-3 with TRBJ1-4; D is perhaps TRBD1 (5 bases). The CDR3 loop spans 13 amino acids. In germline, CDR1 is SGHNT, CDR2 YENEEA. V shed 1 base and J shed 8 bases, with 8 bases lying between them. CDR3 loop: CASSLGRGEKLFF. The DNA for the CDR3 is TGTGCCAGCAGCTTAGGACGGGGGGAAAAACTGTTTTTT.

The chain has TRBV7-8 and TRBJ2-3, with 9 bases that match TRBD1. This CDR3 comprises 16 residues. Germline V gene lookup returns CDR1 SGHVS and CDR2 FQNEAQ. J gave up 0 bases and V 1 base, and 2 bases lay outside the gene matches. The CDR3 reads CASSLEGQGSTDTQYF. For the CDR3, the DNA is TGTGCCAGCAGCTTAGAGGGACAGGGAAGCACAGATACGCAGTATTTT.

The gene calls are TRBV4-3 and TRBJ2-3, with 8 bases fitting TRBD2. The ends lost 3 bases at V and 1 base at J; junction bases unmatched: 6. The CDR3 is 16 amino acids. Germline values: CDR1 LGHNA, CDR2 YSLEER. CDR3 region: CASSQRAGAGTDTQYF. CDR3 DNA sequence: TGCGCCAGCAGCCAGAGAGCGGGAGCTGGCACAGATACGCAGTATTTT.

Points on this clone: Other DNA sequences from this sample encode an identical CDR3 as well. The V and J genes are TRBV7-9 and TRBJ2-5; D gene ambiguous. The germline V gene has CDR1 SEHNR and CDR2 FQNEAQ (reference sequence). The CDR3 runs to 15 residues. Trimming stripped 3 bases from V and 0 bases from J, with 11 bases between. CDR3 loop: CASSLRFGNQETQYF. The CDR3 DNA is TGTGCCAGCAGCTTGCGGTTTGGGAACCAAGAGACCCAGTACTTC.

The chain recombines TRBV6-4 with TRBJ2-1; unclear D gene. Germline V gene lookup returns CDR1 MRHNA and CDR2 SNTAGT. The CDR3 has 11 residues. V lost 2 bases and J 10 bases, leaving 6 bases between the germline ends. Here the CDR3 reads CASSDGGEQFF. The DNA for the CDR3 is TGTGCCAGCAGTGACGGTGGGGAGCAGTTCTTC.

This chain joins TRBV25-1 and TRBJ1-1, with TRBD1 identical over 7 bases. The CDR3 loop spans 13 amino acids. V was clipped by 7 bases and J by 6 bases; unmatched bases: 8. The germline CDR1 and CDR2 sequences are MGHDK and SYGVNS. For the CDR3, the DNA is TGTGCCAGCACTATACAGGGGATCGCTGAAGCTTTCTTT. Translating gives CASTIQGIAEAFF.

The chain links TRBV9 to TRBJ2-3; no definite D call. Germline V gene data show CDR1 as SGDLS and CDR2 as YYNGEE. The CDR3 is made up of 14 amino acids. Deletions cut 4 bases from V and 0 bases from J, with 9 bases between. The CDR3 region has the DNA TGTGCCAGCAGCCCTCAGATTAGCACAGATACGCAGTATTTT. It specifies CASSPQISTDTQYF.

This clone was observed a handful of times. This chain joins TRBV5-4 and TRBJ1-1; 9 bases agree with TRBD1. V lost 5 bases and J lost 3; bases outside the gene matches: 8. Germline loops: CDR1 SGHNT, CDR2 YYREEE (reference sequence). This CDR3 has 15 residues. The CDR3 here is CASRHRDRVHTEAFF. The CDR3 bases are TGTGCCAGCAGGCACCGGGACAGGGTTCACACTGAAGCTTTCTTT.

The chain is built from TRBV7-9 and TRBJ2-3; weak D call: TRBD2 (6 bases). The germline CDR1 and CDR2 sequences are SEHNR and FQNEAQ (reference sequence). Trimming stripped 1 base from V and 0 bases from J, with 8 bases between. The CDR3 sequence is 15 residues long. The CDR3 nucleotides read TGTGCCAGCAGCTTAGGCGGGGCTAGCACAGATACGCAGTATTTT. Its translation: CASSLGGASTDTQYF.

This chain uses TRBV19 with TRBJ2-7; tentatively, D is TRBD2 (6 bases). The CDR3 spans 14 residues. The V and J ends lost 8 bases and 3 bases respectively, with 17 bases between them. Germline CDR1 is LNHDA and CDR2 is SQIVND (reference sequence). CDR3 sequence reads: CASHPGTGLYEQYF. DNA of the CDR3: TGTGCCAGTCACCCCGGGACGGGACTCTACGAGCAGTACTTC.

This chain joins TRBV27 and TRBJ1-4; maybe TRBD1 (6 bases). CDR1 and CDR2 (germline): MNHEY, SMNVEV (reference sequence). V was pared by 6 bases and J by 8 bases, with 19 bases between. CDR3 length: 15 amino acids. The CDR3, as DNA: TGTGCCAGCAGCCATAGGGGGGACGAGAGGGAAAAACTGTTTTTT. Translated: CASSHRGDEREKLFF.

The chain joins TRBV13 to TRBJ2-1, with D perhaps given as TRBD1 or TRBD2 (5 bases each). Germline CDR1 reads PRHDT; CDR2 reads FYEKMQ (reference sequence). The CDR3 is made up of 16 amino acids. V lost 5 bases and J 2 bases, leaving 16 bases between the germline ends. The CDR3 spells CASSGNRDRTYNEQFF. CDR3 DNA: TGTGCCAGCAGCGGAAACCGGGACCGCACCTACAATGAGCAGTTCTTC.

The chain couples TRBV7-9 to TRBJ2-5; D tentatively reads TRBD1 or TRBD2 (5 bases each). Germline assignment: CDR1 SEHNR and CDR2 FQNEAQ (reference sequence). The CDR3 spans 15 residues. V was shortened by 1 base and J by 4 bases, with 13 bases between the two germline ends. CDR3 sequence reads: CASSLGQGGGETQYF. The CDR3 coding sequence is TGTGCCAGCAGCTTAGGCCAGGGTGGAGGAGAGACCCAGTACTTC.

The chain uses TRBV2 and TRBJ2-5; 10 positions match TRBD2. Germline CDR1 and CDR2: SNHLY and FYNNEI. The V and J ends lost 4 bases and 5 bases, in that order; junction bases with no gene match: 16. This CDR3 contains 18 residues. The CDR3 here is CASSVASGSAKRVETQYF. The CDR3 DNA follows: TGTGCCAGCAGTGTCGCTAGCGGGAGTGCGAAGAGGGTCGAGACCCAGTACTTC.

This sequence joins TRBV9 and TRBJ2-1; D is perhaps TRBD1 (6 bases). From germline, CDR1 is SGDLS and CDR2 YYNGEE. V lost 3 bases, J lost 0 bases, and 13 bases lay in between. This CDR3 region has 16 residues. The CDR3 loop reads CASSGTGTYSYNEQFF. The CDR3 nucleotides are TGTGCCAGCAGCGGAACCGGGACATACTCCTACAATGAGCAGTTCTTC. Drawing the rest from reference TRBV9 and TRBJ2-1, the complete variable domain is DSGVTQTPKHLITATGQRVTLRCSPRSGDLSVYWYQQSLDQGLQFLIQYYNGEERAKGNILERFSAQQFPDLHSELNLSSLELGDSALYFCASSGTGTYSYNEQFFGPGTRLTVL.

This rearrangement joins TRBV7-9 to TRBJ2-7, with 10 bases lining up with TRBD2. Germline CDR1 SEHNR, CDR2 FQNEAQ (reference sequence). This CDR3 region has 17 residues. V lost 3 bases and J lost 2; bases outside the gene matches: 10. The DNA for the CDR3 is TGTGCCAGCAGCTTTCTTGGGACTAGCGTCTATCCCTACGAGCAGTACTTC. This codes for CASSFLGTSVYPYEQYF.

The gene calls are TRBV27 and TRBJ2-7; 8 bases fit TRBD2. The CDR3 loop spans 14 amino acids. The V and J ends lost 6 bases and 3 bases, in that order; junction bases with no gene match: 7. Germline loops: CDR1 MNHEY, CDR2 SMNVEV (reference sequence). The CDR3 DNA is TGTGCCAGCAGGTCAGCGGGAGTGAACTACGAGCAGTACTTC. As protein: CASRSAGVNYEQYF.

The chain is built from TRBV27 and TRBJ2-5; D remains unclear. The V and J ends lost 3 bases and 0 bases respectively, with 14 bases between them. The length of the CDR3 is 16 residues. Germline V gene lookup returns CDR1 MNHEY and CDR2 SMNVEV (reference sequence). The CDR3 DNA sequence: TGTGCCAGCAGTTTTGGCATCGGAACCAACCAAGAGACCCAGTACTTC. This codes for CASSFGIGTNQETQYF.

This chain links TRBV5-8 with TRBJ2-5; D remains unclear. V dropped 4 bases and J dropped 5 bases, with 15 bases sitting between them. The CDR3 is 14 amino acids. Germline V CDR1 and CDR2: SGHTS, YDEGEE. The CDR3 spells CASSLENGQETQYF. The DNA of the CDR3 is TGTGCCAGCAGCCTCGAGAACGGGCAGGAGACCCAGTACTTC.

This chain joins TRBV5-1 and TRBJ1-2; 7 nucleotides line up with TRBD1. V was pared by 4 bases and J by 7 bases, with 13 bases of the junction left unmatched. The CDR3 is 15 amino acids. In germline, CDR1 is SGHRS, CDR2 YFSETQ. CDR3 coding DNA: TGCGCCAGCAGCCTCGACCGACAGGGTCGCAGTGGCTACACCTTC. Translating it yields CASSLDRQGRSGYTF.

J is TRBJ1-1 and V is TRBV10-3; 7 nucleotides line up with TRBD1. CDR3 length equals 16 residues. The germline V gene has CDR1 ENHRY and CDR2 SYGVKD. The V segment lost 6 bases and the J segment 4 bases; nucleotides outside the gene matches: 14. Here the CDR3 DNA reads TGTGCCATCAGCTTGAGAGATGACAGGGTGGCCACTGAAGCTTTCTTT. This sequence encodes CAISLRDDRVATEAFF.

V usage is TRBV4-1 and J usage is TRBJ2-5; D remains unclear. Germline loops: CDR1 MGHRA, CDR2 YSYEKL. CDR3 length: 16 amino acids. V gave up 1 base and J gave up 4 bases, with 16 bases separating them. The CDR3 DNA follows: TGCGCCAGCAGCCAAGTTGAGTATGTGCCTCGAGAGACCCAGTACTTC. Translation: CASSQVEYVPRETQYF.

This clone was seen once. Other DNA sequences in the same sample also yield this CDR3. The chain couples TRBV9 to TRBJ1-1; D possibly corresponds to TRBD1 (5 bases). Germline CDR1 is SGDLS and CDR2 is YYNGEE. This CDR3 has 17 amino acids. Between the trimmed V and J ends, which lost 0 bases and 0 bases, there was a span of 15 bases. CDR3 in DNA: TGTGCCAGCAGCGTAGGGCCCGGGGGGACCGTGAACACTGAAGCTTTCTTT. Translating gives CASSVGPGGTVNTEAFF.

Here the CDR3 reads CASSLKRRQETQYF. The CDR3 bases are TGTGCCAGCAGTTTAAAACGAAGACAAGAGACCCAGTACTTC. The J gene is TRBJ2-5, the V gene TRBV27; D gene unclear. The CDR3 runs to 14 residues. The V and J ends lost 2 bases and 2 bases respectively, with 9 bases between them. From germline, CDR1 is MNHEY and CDR2 SMNVEV (reference sequence).

The chain links TRBV15 to TRBJ2-1; possibly TRBD1 or TRBD2 for D (5 bases each). The CDR3 contains 14 residues. V lost 5 bases and J lost 8, with 16 bases in between. From germline, CDR1 is LNHNV and CDR2 YYDKDF (reference sequence). CDR3 coding DNA: TGTGCCACCAGCGGCCCCTTGGGGGACGATGAGCAGTTCTTC. Its translation: CATSGPLGDDEQFF.

This rearrangement joins TRBV19 to TRBJ1-4; D not resolved. CDR1 and CDR2 from the germline V gene are LNHDA and SQIVND (reference sequence). CDR3 size: 13 residues. Trimming shortened V by 3 bases and J by 8 bases, and 10 bases separated the two germline ends. The CDR3 loop is CASSMVMWEKLFF. The CDR3 nucleotides read TGTGCCAGTAGTATGGTTATGTGGGAAAAACTGTTTTTT.

The rearrangement uses TRBV5-1 and TRBJ1-4, with no clear D. CDR3 size: 16 residues. Germline V gene lookup returns CDR1 SGHRS and CDR2 YFSETQ. Trimming removed 5 bases at V and 1 base at J, with 15 bases between. CDR3 in DNA: TGCGCCAGCAGTTCAAGGGCCGCCGGAACTAATGAAAAACTGTTTTTT. It encodes CASSSRAAGTNEKLFF.

This chain connects TRBV7-2 to TRBJ1-5; no clear D gene. Looked up from germline, CDR1 is SGHTA and CDR2 is FQGNSA. V was clipped by 5 bases and J by 2 bases, with 19 bases between them. CDR3 length: 17 residues. DNA of the CDR3: TGTGCCAGCAGCCCCTCGAGGGTCGGCTTTGGCAATCAGCCCCAGCATTTT. Protein sequence: CASSPSRVGFGNQPQHF.

The V and J genes are TRBV7-2 and TRBJ2-1; perhaps TRBD2 as D (6 bases). The germline V gene has CDR1 SGHTA and CDR2 FQGNSA. V dropped 5 bases and J dropped 9 bases, with 26 bases sitting between them. This CDR3 region has 17 residues. The CDR3, as DNA: TGTGCCAGCAGCCCTAAAGGTATTCCTGTGGGAGGCCCTGAGCAGTTCTTC. This translates into CASSPKGIPVGGPEQFF. Supplemented by reference TRBV7-2 and TRBJ2-1, the full variable domain reads GAGVSQSPSNKVTEKGKDVELRCDPISGHTALYWYRQSLGQGLEFLIYFQGNSAPDKSGLPSDRFSAERTGGSVSTLTIQRTQQEDSAVYLCASSPKGIPVGGPEQFFGPGTRLTVL.